These 21 T cell receptor beta chains came from one sample sequenced in a study of beta chain features in type 1 diabetes. Study-wide points: All four CD4+ subsets from Type 1 diabetes patients carried moderately but significantly shorter TCRB CDR3s.

Reverse transcribing all isolated RNA meant expressed TCRB transcripts were sequenced. Profiling relied on immunoSEQ multiplex PCR, and the TCRdb table lists in-frame clones only, not all of them. This table has 100,000 to 150,000 clones, 17% appearing once. Antigens for these TCRs are unknown. Sequencing was performed on central memory CD4+ T cells from blood. The receptors originated from a man younger than 35 with type 1 diabetes.

This clone occurred a few times. The chain has TRBV4-1 and TRBJ1-1; D is ambiguous. Between the trimmed V and J ends, which lost 2 bases and 8 bases, there was a span of 15 bases. CDR1 and CDR2 from the germline V gene are MGHRA and YSYEKL. The CDR3 is 14 amino acids. The CDR3 here is CASSQPGSWREAFF. For the CDR3, the DNA is TGCGCCAGCAGCCAACCCGGGTCCTGGAGGGAAGCTTTCTTT.

This clone was seen only a few times. A junction end diverges from the germline sequence, so it may reflect a read error. The chain recombines TRBV29-1 with TRBJ2-2, with 7 bases identical to TRBD1. This CDR3 has 15 amino acids. Germline V gene data show CDR1 as SQVTM and CDR2 as ANQGSEA. DNA for the CDR3: TGCCGCGTAGTACAGGGGACCTCGAACACCGGGGAGCTGTTTTTT. Its protein is CRVVQGTSNTGELFF.

This clone was found many times. Written as DNA, the CDR3 is TGTGCCAGCAGCTCCGGAGGGACGGCGTTTGAAGCTTTCTTT. Its translation: CASSSGGTAFEAFF. The chain joins TRBV7-2 to TRBJ1-1, with a weak D call TRBD1 (5 bases). The CDR3 is made up of 14 amino acids. Trimming took off 4 bases at V and 7 bases at J, with 16 bases between the two ends. The germline V gene has CDR1 SGHTA and CDR2 FQGNSA.

This clone has more than one count but fewer than ten. The rearrangement joins TRBV2 to TRBJ2-3, with a weak D call TRBD2 (6 bases). The V end was cut by 6 bases, the J end by 0 bases, with 16 bases between. Germline values: CDR1 SNHLY, CDR2 FYNNEI. This CDR3 is 16 amino acids long. The CDR3 DNA is TGTGCCAGCAGGGAGGGTGCGGGGCTTAGCACAGATACGCAGTATTTT. Its protein is CASREGAGLSTDTQYF.

V is TRBV20-1 and J is TRBJ2-7; D remains ambiguous. This CDR3 has 11 amino acids. Looked up from germline, CDR1 is DFQATT and CDR2 is SNEGSKA (reference sequence). The V and J ends lost 5 bases and 3 bases respectively, with 8 bases between them. The CDR3 coding sequence is TGCAGTGCTTTACCGCTCTACGAGCAGTACTTC. Translation gives CSALPLYEQYF.

The V call is TRBV29-1, the J call TRBJ2-2, with D possibly being TRBD1 or TRBD2 (5 bases each). The CDR3 consists of 16 residues. In germline, CDR1 is SQVTM, CDR2 ANQGSEA. V was trimmed by 4 bases and J by 0 bases, leaving 15 bases between them. This CDR3 reads CSVVRSGTANTGELFF. The CDR3, as DNA: TGCAGCGTTGTGAGGTCAGGGACGGCGAACACCGGGGAGCTGTTTTTT.

The chain uses TRBV7-9 and TRBJ2-1; D possibly corresponds to TRBD2 (6 bases). The V gene's germline CDR1 is SEHNR and CDR2 FQNEAQ (reference sequence). The CDR3 totals 15 residues. V shed 2 bases and J shed 8 bases, with 16 bases lying between them. The CDR3 region has the DNA TGTGCCAGCAGCTTAAACGCGGGGTATAGTTATGAGCAGTTCTTC. It yields the protein CASSLNAGYSYEQFF.

This clone was seen a few times. This sequence joins TRBV19 and TRBJ2-7; D is possibly TRBD1 or TRBD2 (5 bases each). This CDR3 has 15 amino acids. Trimming removed 0 bases at V and 2 bases at J, with 11 bases between. Germline-derived CDR1 and CDR2 are LNHDA and SQIVND (reference sequence). The chain's CDR3 is CASSIEGDSTYEQYF. DNA for the CDR3: TGTGCCAGTAGTATAGAGGGAGACAGTACCTACGAGCAGTACTTC. Filled out from reference TRBV19 and TRBJ2-7, the complete variable domain reads DGGITQSPKYLFRKEGQNVTLSCEQNLNHDAMYWYRQDPGQGLRLIYYSQIVNDFQKGDIAEGYSVSREKKESFPLTVTSAQKNPTAFYLCASSIEGDSTYEQYFGPGTRLTVT.

This clone appeared a few times. The V and J genes are TRBV25-1 and TRBJ2-7; D could derive from TRBD1 or TRBD2 (8 bases each). The CDR3 spans 13 residues. Deletions cut 8 bases from V and 4 bases from J, with 15 bases between. Germline V gene lookup returns CDR1 MGHDK and CDR2 SYGVNS. The CDR3 reads CASGQGGRYEQYF. In DNA, the CDR3 is TGTGCCAGCGGACAGGGCGGGAGGTACGAGCAGTACTTC.

This clone was observed many times. The V and J genes are TRBV18 and TRBJ2-7; weak D call: TRBD1 (6 bases). Germline CDR1 and CDR2: KGHSH and LQKENI. The V end was cut by 3 bases, the J end by 0 bases, with 9 bases between. This CDR3 comprises 14 residues. The CDR3 is CASSPGQSSYEQYF. CDR3 in DNA: TGTGCCAGCTCACCTGGACAGAGCTCCTACGAGCAGTACTTC.

In DNA, the CDR3 is TGCGCCAGCAGCCCAAGCGGTAACACTGAAGCTTTCTTT. Translating gives CASSPSGNTEAFF. This chain uses TRBV5-1 with TRBJ1-1; D ambiguous. The V end lost 4 bases, the J end lost 2 bases, and 9 bases lay between the germline ends. The CDR3 length is 13 residues. Germline CDR1 and CDR2: SGHRS and YFSETQ.

This clone turned up a few times. The chain employs TRBV28 and TRBJ2-7; D is unclear. CDR1 and CDR2 from the germline V gene are MDHEN and SYDVKM. There are 12 residues in the CDR3. V lost 6 bases, J lost 6 bases, and 12 bases lay in between. The CDR3 sequence is CASSRRWIEQYF. CDR3 DNA: TGTGCCAGCAGCCGTAGATGGATCGAGCAGTACTTC.

By sample share, this clone is medium-sized (0.01 to 0.1%). J is TRBJ2-4 and V is TRBV7-2, with D tentatively TRBD2 (6 bases). Germline lookup yields CDR1 SGHTA and CDR2 FQGNSA. The CDR3 spans 15 residues. The V and J ends lost 1 base and 5 bases respectively, with 12 bases between them. The CDR3 region has the DNA TGTGCCAGCAGCTTAGAACCGGGGAGGCAAAACATTCAGTACTTC. This gives the protein CASSLEPGRQNIQYF.

This clone was observed a handful of times. CDR3 sequence reads: CASSLALEAQYF. CDR3 sequence (DNA): TGTGCCAGCAGCTTAGCTCTGGAGGCCCAGTACTTC. The chain is built from TRBV7-2 and TRBJ2-5, with a tentative D call TRBD2 (5 bases). Between the trimmed V and J ends, which lost 0 bases and 9 bases, there was a span of 8 bases. The CDR3 runs to 12 residues. Germline V gives CDR1 SGHTA, CDR2 FQGNSA. The complete variable domain, with remaining parts taken from reference TRBV7-2 and TRBJ2-5, reads GAGVSQSPSNKVTEKGKDVELRCDPISGHTALYWYRQSLGQGLEFLIYFQGNSAPDKSGLPSDRFSAERTGGSVSTLTIQRTQQEDSAVYLCASSLALEAQYFGPGTRLLVL.

The chain carries TRBV7-2 and TRBJ2-7; TRBD2 aligns across 12 bases. The V gene end was trimmed by 6 bases and the J gene end by 1 base; junction bases not matched to a gene: 7. CDR1 is SGHTA and CDR2 is FQGNSA in the germline V gene. The CDR3 runs to 16 residues. CDR3 bases: TGTGCCAGCAGGCGGACTAGCGGGGCGGTTTCCTACGAGCAGTACTTC. Translation gives CASRRTSGAVSYEQYF.

This chain connects TRBV5-1 to TRBJ2-5; TRBD2 matches 13 bases. CDR1 and CDR2 (germline): SGHRS, YFSETQ. The CDR3 is 17 amino acids. Trimming at V came to 4 bases and at J to 5 bases, leaving 11 bases not matched to a gene. The CDR3 spells CASSPTSGRSSGETQYF. CDR3 DNA sequence: TGCGCCAGCAGCCCGACTAGCGGGAGGTCTTCGGGGGAGACCCAGTACTTC. Using reference TRBV5-1 and TRBJ2-5 for the parts outside the CDR3, the full variable domain is KAGVTQTPRYLIKTRGQQVTLSCSPISGHRSVSWYQQTPGQGLQFLFEYFSETQRNKGNFPGRFSGRQFSNSRSEMNVSTLELGDSALYLCASSPTSGRSSGETQYFGPGTRLLVL.

The chain has TRBV7-8 and TRBJ1-1; D is perhaps TRBD1 (6 bases). From germline, CDR1 is SGHVS and CDR2 FQNEAQ. The CDR3 loop spans 13 amino acids. The germline V and J ends were trimmed by 6 bases and 1 base, with 9 bases remaining between them. The CDR3 DNA sequence: TGTGCCAGCAGTGGACAGCCGAACACTGAAGCTTTCTTT. Translated: CASSGQPNTEAFF. The variable domain in full, with the rest retrieved from reference TRBV7-8 and TRBJ1-1, is GAGVSQSPRYKVAKRGQDVALRCDPISGHVSLFWYQQALGQGPEFLTYFQNEAQLDKSGLPSDRFFAERPEGSVSTLKIQRTQQEDSAVYLCASSGQPNTEAFFGQGTRLTVV.

J is TRBJ2-7 and V is TRBV29-1; D not certain. CDR3 size: 12 residues. Looked up from germline, CDR1 is SQVTM and CDR2 is ANQGSEA. Trimming took off 5 bases at V and 5 bases at J, with 13 bases between the two ends. The CDR3, as DNA: TGCAGCGTTCGAGGTCTGACTCACGAGCAGTACTTC. Translation gives CSVRGLTHEQYF.

By sample share, this clone is medium-sized (0.01 to 0.1%). The chain is built from TRBV7-9 and TRBJ2-3, with 10 nucleotides matching TRBD1. Germline-derived CDR1 and CDR2 are SEHNR and FQNEAQ (reference sequence). The CDR3 runs 15 residues. Trimming at V came to 3 bases and at J to 4 bases, leaving 4 bases not matched to a gene. CDR3 sequence: CASSLTGTGADTQYF. CDR3 nucleotide sequence: TGTGCCAGCAGCTTGACCGGGACAGGGGCAGATACGCAGTATTTT.

CDR3 region: CAVEKADINEQFF. CDR3 DNA sequence: TGTGCTGTGGAAAAGGCGGATATCAATGAGCAGTTCTTC. This chain connects TRBV19 to TRBJ2-1; D gene uncertain. Germline loops: CDR1 LNHDA, CDR2 SQIVND (reference sequence). The CDR3 has 13 residues.

This clone was observed a handful of times. V gene TRBV9 combines with J gene TRBJ1-1; weak D call: TRBD1 (6 bases). V was pared by 0 bases and J by 1 base, with 22 bases between. CDR1 is SGDLS and CDR2 is YYNGEE in the germline V gene. This CDR3 is built from 19 residues. This chain's CDR3 is CASSVGVAGTRSKNTEAFF. The CDR3 coding sequence is TGTGCCAGCAGCGTAGGGGTCGCGGGGACACGCAGCAAGAACACTGAAGCTTTCTTT.